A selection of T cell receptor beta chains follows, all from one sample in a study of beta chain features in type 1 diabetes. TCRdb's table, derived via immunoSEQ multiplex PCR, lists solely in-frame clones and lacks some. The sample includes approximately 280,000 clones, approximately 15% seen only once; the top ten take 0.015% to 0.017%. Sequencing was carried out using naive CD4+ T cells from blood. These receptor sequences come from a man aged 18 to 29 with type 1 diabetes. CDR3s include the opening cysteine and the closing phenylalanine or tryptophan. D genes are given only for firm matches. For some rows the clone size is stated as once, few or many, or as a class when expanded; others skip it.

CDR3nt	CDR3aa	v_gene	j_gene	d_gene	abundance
TGCAGCGTTGAAAAGGGGCTGAGTAACTATGGCTACACCTTC	CSVEKGLSNYGYTF	TRBV29-1	TRBJ1-2	-	few
TGCGCCAGCAGCCCTGGCCCGACTAGCAGAACCTACAATGAGCAGTTCTTC	CASSPGPTSRTYNEQFF	TRBV4-1	TRBJ2-1	TRBD2	-
TGTGCCAGCAGCATTCCACGGGAAGTCAAAAACATTCAGTACTTC	CASSIPREVKNIQYF	TRBV7-9	TRBJ2-4	-	-
TGCGCCAGCAGCTTGGCAGGGTACACTGAAGCTTTCTTT	CASSLAGYTEAFF	TRBV5-1	TRBJ1-1	-	-
TGCGCCAGCAGCCAAGGGGAGGGACAGCCCCAGCATTTT	CASSQGEGQPQHF	TRBV4-3	TRBJ1-5	-	-
TGCGCCAGCAGCCAACTAGCGGGGGCGAACACCGGGGAGCTGTTTTTT	CASSQLAGANTGELFF	TRBV5-1	TRBJ2-2	TRBD2	-
TGTGCCAGCAGCGGGACTAGCGGGGGGATAGATACGCAGTATTTT	CASSGTSGGIDTQYF	TRBV7-9	TRBJ2-3	TRBD2	few
TGCGCCAGCAGCCAAGATTCCCATAGCCGAGGAGGCGGTGAAAAACTGTTTTTT	CASSQDSHSRGGGEKLFF	TRBV4-3	TRBJ1-4	-	few
TGCAGCGTTGGGATTTCGGGGGCAACTAATGAAAAACTGTTTTTT	CSVGISGATNEKLFF	TRBV29-1	TRBJ1-4	-	-
TGTGCCAGCAGCTCAGGGACAGCCATGGGCGAGCAGTACTTC	CASSSGTAMGEQYF	TRBV9	TRBJ2-7	TRBD1	-
TGTGCCAGCAGCTTAGGGCAGGTGAACACCGGGGAGCTGTTTTTT	CASSLGQVNTGELFF	TRBV7-2	TRBJ2-2	-	-
TGTGCCAGCAGGCATTCAGGTTTTGGCTACACCTTC	CASRHSGFGYTF	TRBV28	TRBJ1-2	-	-
TGTGCCAGCTCACAACGAGCGGAGGACTGGGAGACCCAGTACTTC	CASSQRAEDWETQYF	TRBV18	TRBJ2-5	-	-
TGTGCCAGCAGCTACTGGAACGGGGGCTATGGCTACACCTTC	CASSYWNGGYGYTF	TRBV7-9	TRBJ1-2	-	few
TGTGCCAGCAGCTTAGGAATCGGCCGGGAAGGCTACACCTTC	CASSLGIGREGYTF	TRBV11-2	TRBJ1-2	-	few
TGTGCCAGCGGCGCAGCGGGAGGAAACACCATATATTTT	CASGAAGGNTIYF	TRBV14	TRBJ1-3	-	few
TGTGCCAGCAGCTCTACTACGGGGTCAAAACTGTTTTTT	CASSSTTGSKLFF	TRBV7-2	TRBJ1-4	-	few
TGTGCCAGCAGCATCGGAGGGAGCTATGGCTACACCTTC	CASSIGGSYGYTF	TRBV11-2	TRBJ1-2	-	-
TGTGCCTGGGACAGAAACTACGAGCAGTACTTC	CAWDRNYEQYF	TRBV30	TRBJ2-7	-	-
TGTGCCAGCAGCTTAGGGCTAGCGGGAGTTGATGAGCAGTTCTTC	CASSLGLAGVDEQFF	TRBV7-9	TRBJ2-1	TRBD2	few
TGTGCCAGCAGCCTGCACAGGGGCACAGATACGCAGTATTTT	CASSLHRGTDTQYF	TRBV21-1	TRBJ2-3	-	few
TGTGCCAGCAGCTTAGGATCCAGGGCGGACACCGGGGAGCTGTTTTTT	CASSLGSRADTGELFF	TRBV7-9	TRBJ2-2	-	-
TGCGCCAGCAGCCCCTCAGGCCTACTCACTGAAGCTTTCTTT	CASSPSGLLTEAFF	TRBV4-3	TRBJ1-1	-	few
TGCAGCGTTGCTAACAGGGTGGGTCAGCCCCAGCATTTT	CSVANRVGQPQHF	TRBV29-1	TRBJ1-5	-	-
TGCAGCGTTGCCCGACAGGGGCCACCGCCCGGCGAGCAGTACTTC	CSVARQGPPPGEQYF	TRBV29-1	TRBJ2-7	TRBD1	few
TGTGCCAGCAGTGAGAGGTGGTCTAGCACAGATACGCAGTATTTT	CASSERWSSTDTQYF	TRBV2	TRBJ2-3	-	few
TGTGCCAGCAGCTTAGCAGGGACAGCCTCTCAAGGGCAGTACTTC	CASSLAGTASQGQYF	TRBV7-8	TRBJ2-7	TRBD1	-
TGCAGCGGGTCTCGGGGGAGTGGCAACGAGCAGTACTTC	CSGSRGSGNEQYF	TRBV29-1	TRBJ2-7	-	-
TGTGCCAGCAGCTTAGCGGGGACTTCCTACGAGCAGTACTTC	CASSLAGTSYEQYF	TRBV7-9	TRBJ2-7	-	-
TGTGCCAGCAGCTGGGCGGGGGGATCCTACGAGCAGTACTTC	CASSWAGGSYEQYF	TRBV14	TRBJ2-7	TRBD2	few
TGTGCCAGCAGCACCCCGGGACTGGTCTATGGCTACACCTTC	CASSTPGLVYGYTF	TRBV11-2	TRBJ1-2	-	-
TGCGCCAGCAGCCCCCTCGGGGAGTACGAGCAGTACTTC	CASSPLGEYEQYF	TRBV5-1	TRBJ2-7	-	-
TGTGCCAGCAGACTGAGCCGGGACAGGGTAGGCGAGCAGTACTTC	CASRLSRDRVGEQYF	TRBV7-9	TRBJ2-7	TRBD1	-
TGTGCCAGCAGTTTGACCCTAGCGGGGGGCTCCTACGAGCAGTACTTC	CASSLTLAGGSYEQYF	TRBV6-5	TRBJ2-7	TRBD2	-
TGTGCCAGCAGCTATCCTATTGAGCAGTTCTTC	CASSYPIEQFF	TRBV7-9	TRBJ2-1	-	-
TGTGCCAGCAGCCTGCTCGACAGGGTCTCCTACGAGCAGTACTTC	CASSLLDRVSYEQYF	TRBV7-2	TRBJ2-7	TRBD1	few
TGTGCCAGCAGCACCCGAGGGGGCTACACCTTC	CASSTRGGYTF	TRBV9	TRBJ1-2	-	few
TGTGCCAGCAGCCCACAATCAGACAGGTCTAACTATGGCTACACCTTC	CASSPQSDRSNYGYTF	TRBV9	TRBJ1-2	-	few
TGCGCCAGCAGTTTGGCCCTGACTAGCGGCACAGATACGCAGTATTTT	CASSLALTSGTDTQYF	TRBV5-1	TRBJ2-3	TRBD2	-
TGTGCCTGGAGTGTACTAGGCGGGGGTAATGAGCAGTTCTTC	CAWSVLGGGNEQFF	TRBV30	TRBJ2-1	TRBD2	few
TGCAGTGTAGCTGCAGATACGCAGTATTTT	CSVAADTQYF	TRBV20-1	TRBJ2-3	-	few
TGTGCCAGCTCTCCCCCTGGACTAGCGGGGGGCACAGATACGCAGTATTTT	CASSPPGLAGGTDTQYF	TRBV18	TRBJ2-3	TRBD2	few
TGTGCCAGCAGTCTCCGACAGGGTGTAACTCAGCCCCAGCATTTT	CASSLRQGVTQPQHF	TRBV28	TRBJ1-5	TRBD1	-
TGTGCCAGCAGTTACTCGTCGGGGTTTGGCTACACCTTC	CASSYSSGFGYTF	TRBV6-5	TRBJ1-2	-	few
TGTGCCAGCAGCTTGTTGGACAGGGGTCCTGGGGCCAACGTCCTGACTTTC	CASSLLDRGPGANVLTF	TRBV5-4	TRBJ2-6	TRBD1	-
TGCGCCAGCAGCCACCAGGGACTAGCGGGTACCTACGAGCAGTACTTC	CASSHQGLAGTYEQYF	TRBV4-1	TRBJ2-7	TRBD2	-
TGTGCCAGCAGCGTAGGTCCTAGCGGGGGGGCCCATGAGCAGTTCTTC	CASSVGPSGGAHEQFF	TRBV9	TRBJ2-1	TRBD2	few
TGTGCCAGCAGCTTTTCGAGCGGACAAGAGACCCAGTACTTC	CASSFSSGQETQYF	TRBV5-4	TRBJ2-5	-	-
TGTGCCAGTAGCCTGGGGACTAGCGGGGGTGGCACAGATACGCAGTATTTT	CASSLGTSGGGTDTQYF	TRBV19	TRBJ2-3	TRBD2	few
TGTGCCAGCTCAGATCGTACTAGCGGTAACACAGATACGCAGTATTTT	CASSDRTSGNTDTQYF	TRBV18	TRBJ2-3	TRBD2	-
TGTGCCAGCTCCGACAGGGGGCGTTCTGGGGCCAACGTCCTGACTTTC	CASSDRGRSGANVLTF	TRBV18	TRBJ2-6	TRBD1	-
TGTGCCTGGAGTGTAACAGGGGGCAACGATGAGCAGTTCTTC	CAWSVTGGNDEQFF	TRBV30	TRBJ2-1	TRBD1	few
TGTGCCAGCGAGGGCAGATACGAGCAGTACTTC	CASEGRYEQYF	TRBV28	TRBJ2-7	-	few
TGCGCCAGCAGCTTACGGACTGTCGGAGAGACCCAGTACTTC	CASSLRTVGETQYF	TRBV5-1	TRBJ2-5	-	few
TGTGCCAGCAGCCCACCCGGGAGGGACGGAGAGACCCAGTACTTC	CASSPPGRDGETQYF	TRBV5-5	TRBJ2-5	TRBD2	-
TGTGCCAGTAGTATAAGATTGATGCGGAGAACCTACAATGAGCAGTTCTTC	CASSIRLMRRTYNEQFF	TRBV19	TRBJ2-1	-	few
TGTGCCAGCAGTTTACTCGCCAGGGCCACAGATACGCAGTATTTT	CASSLLARATDTQYF	TRBV28	TRBJ2-3	-	-
TGCAGCGCACAGGGGGACTTCTACAATGAGCAGTTCTTC	CSAQGDFYNEQFF	TRBV29-1	TRBJ2-1	TRBD1	-
TGTGCCAGCTGGAGGACAGGGATCAACACCGGGGAGCTGTTTTTT	CASWRTGINTGELFF	TRBV7-2	TRBJ2-2	TRBD1	few
TGTGCCAGCAGTGTCCTCTATGGCTACACCTTC	CASSVLYGYTF	TRBV25-1	TRBJ1-2	-	few